Given below is one TCR beta chain in context. Its cognate antigen is unknown. This CDR3 region has 14 residues. Germline V CDR1 and CDR2: SQVTM, ANQGSEA. After removal of 4 bases from V and 4 bases from J, the junction contained 7 bases not matched to a gene. This specimen comes from a study of identifying expanded T cells in peripheral blood. This table comes from immunoSEQ multiplex PCR, and its TCRdb copy is limited to in-frame clones, with some not included. In the table there are more than 50,000 clones, around 81% of which are singletons. Overall study findings and caveats: Variance in clone template counts between roughly two-week samples significantly increased with total template count across all healthy donors. Technical replicates showed roughly 1.2 changed clones; around two weeks about 16; four weeks 19.

Collection occurred without any documented infections or immune events in donors. The receptor was derived from a person aged 18 to 70 in good health. The V gene is TRBV29-1, the J gene TRBJ2-7, with TRBD1 matching 10 bases. Sequencing was done on a sample of blood. As DNA, the CDR3 is TGCAGCGTTGGGGGGACAGGGGACCGATACGAGCAGTACTTC. This gives the protein CSVGGTGDRYEQYF.